The rows below give T cell receptor beta chains drawn from one sample of a study of blood T cell repertoires in COVID-19. Generated by immunoSEQ multiplex PCR, the TCRdb table keeps only in-frame clones and is missing some. The table shows 50,000 or so clones, with less than 90% occurring only once. Sequenced sample: peripheral blood. The receptors come from a man in his 60s with active COVID-19. The CDR3 runs from the conserved cysteine through the conserved F or W. The order of the fields is D gene, J gene, clone size, V gene, CDR3 DNA, CDR3 protein. A D gene is named only where the DNA matches it firmly. A clone size is listed for some rows: how often the clone was seen (once, few, many), or a class if it is expanded.

d_gene: TRBD1; j_gene: TRBJ2-1; abundance: NA; v_gene: TRBV3-1/TRBV3-2; CDR3nt: TGTGCCAGCAGCCGGGGGACAGGGGTTTACAATGAGCAGTTCTTC; CDR3aa: CASSRGTGVYNEQFF
d_gene: TRBD1; j_gene: TRBJ1-1; abundance: NA; v_gene: TRBV6-5; CDR3nt: TGTGCCAGCAGTCGGACAGGGGTGTATGCTTTCTTT; CDR3aa: CASSRTGVYAFF
d_gene: NA; j_gene: TRBJ1-1; abundance: NA; v_gene: TRBV7-8; CDR3nt: TGTGCCAGCACCACCTTGGGGGGGAACACTGAAGCTTTCTTT; CDR3aa: CASTTLGGNTEAFF
d_gene: NA; j_gene: TRBJ2-7; abundance: NA; v_gene: TRBV21-1; CDR3nt: TGTGCCAGCAGCAAATCCTTGAGGGTAGCGGGAGGCTACGAGCAGTACTTC; CDR3aa: CASSKSLRVAGGYEQYF
d_gene: NA; j_gene: TRBJ2-7; abundance: NA; v_gene: TRBV2; CDR3nt: TGTGCCAGCAGTCCGGGGGTAATATCCTACGAGCAGTACTTC; CDR3aa: CASSPGVISYEQYF
d_gene: NA; j_gene: TRBJ2-3; abundance: NA; v_gene: TRBV9; CDR3nt: TGTGCCAGCAGCGTAAGCAGGATAGCAGATACGCAGTATTTT; CDR3aa: CASSVSRIADTQYF
d_gene: TRBD1; j_gene: TRBJ2-7; abundance: NA; v_gene: TRBV5-1; CDR3nt: TGCGCCAGCAGCTGGGGGACAGGGGGCGCCTACGAGCAGTACTTC; CDR3aa: CASSWGTGGAYEQYF
d_gene: NA; j_gene: TRBJ2-7; abundance: NA; v_gene: TRBV5-8; CDR3nt: TGTGCCAGCAGCCCACGACAGCTTTCCTCCTACGAGCAGTACTTC; CDR3aa: CASSPRQLSSYEQYF
d_gene: NA; j_gene: TRBJ1-5; abundance: NA; v_gene: TRBV7-2; CDR3nt: TGTGCCAGCAGCTTATCGAAACGGGGGCCCCAGCATTTT; CDR3aa: CASSLSKRGPQHF
d_gene: NA; j_gene: TRBJ2-5; abundance: NA; v_gene: TRBV4-3; CDR3nt: TGCGCCAGCAGCCAAGATGGTCGGGGACAAGAGACCCAGTACTTC; CDR3aa: CASSQDGRGQETQYF
d_gene: TRBD2; j_gene: TRBJ2-2; abundance: NA; v_gene: TRBV4-3; CDR3nt: TGCGCCAGCAGCCAAGTAGAAATAGCGGGGGGATTCGGGGAGCTGTTTTTT; CDR3aa: CASSQVEIAGGFGELFF
d_gene: NA; j_gene: TRBJ2-3; abundance: NA; v_gene: TRBV4-2; CDR3nt: TGTGCCAGCAGCCAAGATGGCACAGGTCAGGTATGGAATACGCAGTATTTT; CDR3aa: CASSQDGTGQVWNTQYF
d_gene: NA; j_gene: TRBJ2-7; abundance: NA; v_gene: TRBV19; CDR3nt: TGTGCCAGTAGTATCTCCGGGGAAGAGCAGTACTTC; CDR3aa: CASSISGEEQYF
d_gene: NA; j_gene: TRBJ1-3; abundance: NA; v_gene: TRBV3-1/TRBV3-2; CDR3nt: TGTGCCAGCAGCCAAGGAGCAGGTGGCACCTCTGGAAACACCATATATTTT; CDR3aa: CASSQGAGGTSGNTIYF
d_gene: NA; j_gene: TRBJ2-7; abundance: NA; v_gene: TRBV28; CDR3nt: TGTGCCAGCAGTTCAATCGTAGGGGCTTACGAGCAGTACTTC; CDR3aa: CASSSIVGAYEQYF
d_gene: NA; j_gene: TRBJ2-6; abundance: NA; v_gene: TRBV5-1; CDR3nt: TGCGCCAGCAGCTTGGGCAGTGCCAGCTCTGGGGCCAACGTCCTGACTTTC; CDR3aa: CASSLGSASSGANVLTF
d_gene: TRBD1; j_gene: TRBJ1-5; abundance: few; v_gene: TRBV5-1; CDR3nt: TGCGCCAGCAGCCCGACAGGGGGCCGCAATCAGCCCCAGCATTTT; CDR3aa: CASSPTGGRNQPQHF
d_gene: TRBD1; j_gene: TRBJ1-5; abundance: NA; v_gene: TRBV6-5; CDR3nt: TGTGCCAGCAGTCACCTGGGACAGCGCTATCAGCCCCAGCATTTT; CDR3aa: CASSHLGQRYQPQHF
d_gene: NA; j_gene: TRBJ2-7; abundance: NA; v_gene: TRBV28; CDR3nt: TGTGCCAGCAGTTTACGAGGCTTTGCGAACGAGCAGTACTTC; CDR3aa: CASSLRGFANEQYF
d_gene: TRBD1; j_gene: TRBJ1-4; abundance: few; v_gene: TRBV19; CDR3nt: TGTGCCAGTAGGTCCGGACAGGGCGGGGAAAAACTGTTTTTT; CDR3aa: CASRSGQGGEKLFF
d_gene: TRBD2; j_gene: TRBJ2-5; abundance: NA; v_gene: TRBV29-1; CDR3nt: TGCAGCGTTGGGGCGAGCGGGAGTGCGGAGACCCAGTACTTC; CDR3aa: CSVGASGSAETQYF
d_gene: TRBD1; j_gene: TRBJ1-1; abundance: NA; v_gene: TRBV30; CDR3nt: TGTGCCTGGAGTAAGACAGGGGACACTGAAGCTTTCTTT; CDR3aa: CAWSKTGDTEAFF
d_gene: TRBD1; j_gene: TRBJ1-5; abundance: medium-sized; v_gene: TRBV5-8; CDR3nt: TGTGCCAGCAGTGCCGGGACAGGGCTTCGGTCGCAGCCCCAGCATTTT; CDR3aa: CASSAGTGLRSQPQHF
d_gene: NA; j_gene: TRBJ2-1; abundance: NA; v_gene: TRBV29-1; CDR3nt: TGCAGCGTTGTCCTCTACAATGAGCAGTTCTTC; CDR3aa: CSVVLYNEQFF
d_gene: NA; j_gene: TRBJ2-7; abundance: NA; v_gene: TRBV28; CDR3nt: TGTGCCAGCAGTTTAGGATCGGGGAGGGAGCAGTACTTC; CDR3aa: CASSLGSGREQYF
d_gene: NA; j_gene: TRBJ1-2; abundance: NA; v_gene: TRBV27; CDR3nt: TGTGCCAGCAGTTCCCCGGGATCGTATGGCTACACCTTC; CDR3aa: CASSSPGSYGYTF
d_gene: TRBD1; j_gene: TRBJ2-7; abundance: NA; v_gene: TRBV28; CDR3nt: TGTGCCAGCAGTCCTCTCGGGACTCCCGGGACAGGGCCCTCCTACGAGCAGTACTTC; CDR3aa: CASSPLGTPGTGPSYEQYF
d_gene: NA; j_gene: TRBJ2-1; abundance: NA; v_gene: TRBV27; CDR3nt: TGTGCCAGCAGACAGGGAGTTACCTACAATGAGCAGTTCTTC; CDR3aa: CASRQGVTYNEQFF
d_gene: NA; j_gene: TRBJ2-7; abundance: NA; v_gene: TRBV27; CDR3nt: TGTGCCAGCAGTTTATATCCAGCACAGGGGACTTACTCCTACGAGCAGTACTTC; CDR3aa: CASSLYPAQGTYSYEQYF
d_gene: NA; j_gene: TRBJ1-5; abundance: few; v_gene: TRBV7-2; CDR3nt: TGTGCCAGCAGCGGACAGTTTAGCAATCAGCCCCAGCATTTT; CDR3aa: CASSGQFSNQPQHF
d_gene: NA; j_gene: TRBJ1-5; abundance: NA; v_gene: TRBV19; CDR3nt: TGTGCCAGTAGTACCCCGGGGGTGCGCAATCAGCCCCAGCATTTT; CDR3aa: CASSTPGVRNQPQHF
d_gene: TRBD2; j_gene: TRBJ2-2; abundance: NA; v_gene: TRBV7-8; CDR3nt: TGTGCCAGCAGCATGCTAGCGGGGGGCCCAACCGGGGAGCTGTTTTTT; CDR3aa: CASSMLAGGPTGELFF
d_gene: TRBD1; j_gene: TRBJ2-7; abundance: once; v_gene: TRBV7-8; CDR3nt: TGTGCCAGCAGCCATGACAGGGGGTGGGCAAAGACTATCTACGAGCAGTACTTC; CDR3aa: CASSHDRGWAKTIYEQYF
d_gene: TRBD2; j_gene: TRBJ2-1; abundance: NA; v_gene: TRBV7-2; CDR3nt: TGTGCCAGCAGCTTAGAAGAGCGGGAGGACTGGGAGCAGTTCTTC; CDR3aa: CASSLEEREDWEQFF
d_gene: NA; j_gene: TRBJ1-1; abundance: NA; v_gene: TRBV4-2; CDR3nt: TGTGCCAGCAGCCAAGACAGGGGCACTGAAGCTTTCTTT; CDR3aa: CASSQDRGTEAFF
d_gene: TRBD1; j_gene: TRBJ1-2; abundance: NA; v_gene: TRBV19; CDR3nt: TGTGCCAGTAACTCCAGGGGACAGGGTTTGATTAACTATGGCTACACCTTC; CDR3aa: CASNSRGQGLINYGYTF
d_gene: NA; j_gene: TRBJ1-2; abundance: NA; v_gene: TRBV4-2; CDR3nt: TGTGCCAGCAGCCAAGGTGCACAGGGCGGGTATGGCTACACCTTC; CDR3aa: CASSQGAQGGYGYTF
d_gene: NA; j_gene: TRBJ2-3; abundance: few; v_gene: TRBV28; CDR3nt: TGTGCCAGCAGTCCCTCGCTTGGGGCGACAGCGATCACAGATACGCAGTATTTT; CDR3aa: CASSPSLGATAITDTQYF
d_gene: TRBD2; j_gene: TRBJ2-1; abundance: NA; v_gene: TRBV7-2; CDR3nt: TGTGCCAGCAGCTTAGGGGCTAGCGGGATCTATGAGCAGTTCTTC; CDR3aa: CASSLGASGIYEQFF
d_gene: NA; j_gene: TRBJ1-4; abundance: NA; v_gene: TRBV24-1; CDR3nt: TGTGCCACCAGCCAGGGGTCCACTAATGAAAAACTGTTTTTT; CDR3aa: CATSQGSTNEKLFF
d_gene: TRBD1; j_gene: TRBJ2-7; abundance: NA; v_gene: TRBV4-2; CDR3nt: TGTGCCAGCAGCCAAGCACAGGGGGCGGGCGAGCAGTACTTC; CDR3aa: CASSQAQGAGEQYF
d_gene: NA; j_gene: TRBJ2-3; abundance: NA; v_gene: TRBV6-2/TRBV6-3; CDR3nt: TGTGCCAGCAGTTACTCACCTGGAGCAGATACGCAGTATTTT; CDR3aa: CASSYSPGADTQYF
d_gene: TRBD1; j_gene: TRBJ1-5; abundance: NA; v_gene: TRBV6-6; CDR3nt: TGTGCCAGCAGTACGACAGGGGAAGAGCAGCCCCAGCATTTT; CDR3aa: CASSTTGEEQPQHF
d_gene: NA; j_gene: TRBJ1-1; abundance: NA; v_gene: TRBV12-1; CDR3nt: TGTGCCAGCAGCTTCCCAACAGGGCCCGGTATGAACACTGAAGCTTTCTTT; CDR3aa: CASSFPTGPGMNTEAFF
d_gene: TRBD1; j_gene: TRBJ1-2; abundance: few; v_gene: TRBV19; CDR3nt: TGTGCCAGTAGTCCCCGCTGGGGACAGTTAAACCGGCCTAACTATGGCTACACCTTC; CDR3aa: CASSPRWGQLNRPNYGYTF
d_gene: TRBD1; j_gene: TRBJ2-7; abundance: NA; v_gene: TRBV18; CDR3nt: TGTGCCAGCTCACCACGGACAGGGAAGGGGGAGCAGTACTTC; CDR3aa: CASSPRTGKGEQYF
d_gene: TRBD1; j_gene: TRBJ1-5; abundance: NA; v_gene: TRBV6-2/TRBV6-3; CDR3nt: TGTGCCAGCAGTCGACAGGGGGGGAGCAATCAGCCCCAGCATTTT; CDR3aa: CASSRQGGSNQPQHF
d_gene: TRBD2; j_gene: TRBJ2-2; abundance: NA; v_gene: TRBV28; CDR3nt: TGTGCCAGCAGCTCGTCTATCGGGACTAGCGGGAGAAGGTACACCGGGGAGCTGTTTTTT; CDR3aa: CASSSSIGTSGRRYTGELFF
d_gene: TRBD1; j_gene: TRBJ1-2; abundance: NA; v_gene: TRBV5-6; CDR3nt: TGTGCCAGCAGCTTGCGAGGGGGCCCTATCTATGGCTACACCTTC; CDR3aa: CASSLRGGPIYGYTF
d_gene: NA; j_gene: TRBJ2-3; abundance: few; v_gene: TRBV25-1; CDR3nt: TGTGCCAGCAGGCCTACAGGGAGCACAGATACGCAGTATTTT; CDR3aa: CASRPTGSTDTQYF
d_gene: NA; j_gene: TRBJ2-2; abundance: NA; v_gene: TRBV7-6; CDR3nt: TGTGCCAGCAGCTTAGAACTCACCGGGGAGCTGTTTTTT; CDR3aa: CASSLELTGELFF